These T cell receptor beta chains were read from a single sample in a study of response to subunit inactivated influenza vaccine. TCRdb itself ran the RT-PCR reads through MiXCR, one entry per CDR3 protein. The table lists over 650,000 distinct CDR3 sequences, less than 20% of them singletons. The sample consisted of PBMCs from blood, taken around 5 days after vaccination. The origin of the receptors is a man aged 45-60 years who received an inactivated influenza vaccine. Each CDR3 is given with its conserved first and last residue. D genes are given only for firm matches. Rows may omit the clone size; those that give it use once, few, many or a size class.

d_call: NA
j_call: TRBJ1-3
clone_size: NA
v_call: TRBV6-5
cdr3_nt: TGTGCCAGCATCGGGGGAGGAAACACCATATATTTT
cdr3_aa: CASIGGGNTIYF

d_call: NA
j_call: TRBJ2-1
clone_size: NA
v_call: TRBV5-6
cdr3_nt: TGTGCCAGCAGCTTGACTGCAGGATACAATGAGCAGTTCTTC
cdr3_aa: CASSLTAGYNEQFF

d_call: NA
j_call: TRBJ2-4
clone_size: few
v_call: TRBV7-2
cdr3_nt: TGTGCCAGCAGCCCGCGGGACACTTTCCTCGCCAAAAACATTCAGTACTTC
cdr3_aa: CASSPRDTFLAKNIQYF

d_call: NA
j_call: TRBJ2-5
clone_size: NA
v_call: TRBV12-3/TRBV12-4
cdr3_nt: TGTGCCAGCAGCCCCAGGGGTCCGGCCGAGACCCAGTACTTC
cdr3_aa: CASSPRGPAETQYF

d_call: TRBD2
j_call: TRBJ2-5
clone_size: NA
v_call: TRBV6-5
cdr3_nt: TGTGCCAGCAGTTACTCGTCCGGGGGGGGGGAGACCCAGTACTTC
cdr3_aa: CASSYSSGGGETQYF

d_call: NA
j_call: TRBJ2-6
clone_size: NA
v_call: TRBV7-2
cdr3_nt: TGTGCCAGCAGCTTAGGGGGAGCGACCTCTGGGGCCAACGTCCTGACTTTC
cdr3_aa: CASSLGGATSGANVLTF

d_call: NA
j_call: TRBJ2-1
clone_size: few
v_call: TRBV7-3
cdr3_nt: TGTGCCAGCAGCAACACAATGGAATACAATGAGCAGTTCTTC
cdr3_aa: CASSNTMEYNEQFF

d_call: TRBD2
j_call: TRBJ2-7
clone_size: NA
v_call: TRBV20-1
cdr3_nt: TGCAGTGCTAGAGCCCCGACTAGCGGGAGGGCCGATGAGCAGTACTTC
cdr3_aa: CSARAPTSGRADEQYF

d_call: NA
j_call: TRBJ1-1
clone_size: few
v_call: TRBV29-1
cdr3_nt: TGCAGCGTTGTCCCCCCTCTGAGGGACACTGAAGCTTTCTTT
cdr3_aa: CSVVPPLRDTEAFF

d_call: NA
j_call: TRBJ2-1
clone_size: NA
v_call: TRBV15
cdr3_nt: TGTGCCACCAGCAGAGGAGTTAATGAGCAGTTCTTC
cdr3_aa: CATSRGVNEQFF

d_call: TRBD2
j_call: TRBJ2-1
clone_size: NA
v_call: TRBV7-9
cdr3_nt: TGTGCCAGCAGCCTCCTTCTAGCGGGGAATGAGCAGTTCTTC
cdr3_aa: CASSLLLAGNEQFF

d_call: TRBD2
j_call: TRBJ2-1
clone_size: few
v_call: TRBV6-5
cdr3_nt: TGTGCCAGCAGTTACTCGAACCTAGCGGATCCCAATGAGCAGTTCTTC
cdr3_aa: CASSYSNLADPNEQFF

d_call: TRBD1
j_call: TRBJ2-7
clone_size: many
v_call: TRBV20-1
cdr3_nt: TGCAGTGCTAGACCTCCGACAGGGGGCGAGCAGTACTTC
cdr3_aa: CSARPPTGGEQYF

d_call: TRBD1
j_call: TRBJ2-7
clone_size: NA
v_call: TRBV13
cdr3_nt: TGTGCCAGCACCCGGGTGGGGACAGTCGGCTCCTACGAGCAGTACTTC
cdr3_aa: CASTRVGTVGSYEQYF

d_call: NA
j_call: TRBJ2-1
clone_size: NA
v_call: TRBV28
cdr3_nt: TGTGCCAGCAGAACCACACTAGCTAGCTCCTACAATGAGCAGTTCTTC
cdr3_aa: CASRTTLASSYNEQFF

d_call: TRBD2
j_call: TRBJ2-1
clone_size: few
v_call: TRBV18
cdr3_nt: TGTGCCAGCTCACCCCCGGGACTAGCGGTAACCTACAATGAGCAGTTCTTC
cdr3_aa: CASSPPGLAVTYNEQFF

d_call: NA
j_call: TRBJ2-4
clone_size: few
v_call: TRBV10-3
cdr3_nt: TGTGCCATCAGTGATGTCAGCTCAAAAAACATTCAGTACTTC
cdr3_aa: CAISDVSSKNIQYF

d_call: NA
j_call: TRBJ2-7
clone_size: few
v_call: TRBV20-1
cdr3_nt: TGCAGTGCTAGAGGACCACAGGGACCCTACGAGCAGTACTTC
cdr3_aa: CSARGPQGPYEQYF

d_call: NA
j_call: TRBJ1-5
clone_size: NA
v_call: TRBV20-1
cdr3_nt: TGCAGTGCTAGTCAGGGGTCCCACAATCAGCCCCAGCATTTT
cdr3_aa: CSASQGSHNQPQHF

d_call: TRBD2
j_call: TRBJ2-7
clone_size: NA
v_call: TRBV20-1
cdr3_nt: TGCAGTGCTAATCGGGGAGCGGGACGCTCCTACGAGCAGTACTTC
cdr3_aa: CSANRGAGRSYEQYF

d_call: NA
j_call: TRBJ2-3
clone_size: NA
v_call: TRBV6-5
cdr3_nt: TGTGCCAGCAGTTACCGGGGCCCTTCAATGGATACGCAGTATTTT
cdr3_aa: CASSYRGPSMDTQYF

d_call: TRBD1
j_call: TRBJ2-7
clone_size: few
v_call: TRBV28
cdr3_nt: TGTGCCAGCAGTTTATACCGGACAGGGGGCTTTACCGAGCAGTACTTC
cdr3_aa: CASSLYRTGGFTEQYF

d_call: TRBD1
j_call: TRBJ1-4
clone_size: NA
v_call: TRBV5-1
cdr3_nt: TGCGCCAGCAGCAGACCGGGACAGGGGTTTCTCGGTAATGAAAAACTGTTTTTT
cdr3_aa: CASSRPGQGFLGNEKLFF

d_call: TRBD2
j_call: TRBJ2-3
clone_size: NA
v_call: TRBV11-2
cdr3_nt: TGTGCCAGCAGCTTACGACTAGCGGACCTCACAGATACGCAGTATTTT
cdr3_aa: CASSLRLADLTDTQYF

d_call: NA
j_call: TRBJ1-5
clone_size: NA
v_call: TRBV4-3
cdr3_nt: TGCGCCAGCAGCCCTGATTGGGGGCTTCGCAATCAGCCCCAGCATTTT
cdr3_aa: CASSPDWGLRNQPQHF

d_call: NA
j_call: TRBJ1-1
clone_size: NA
v_call: TRBV20-1
cdr3_nt: TGCAGTGCTAGAGATGAAGGACAGAGGCACACTGAAGCTTTCTTT
cdr3_aa: CSARDEGQRHTEAFF

d_call: NA
j_call: TRBJ2-7
clone_size: NA
v_call: TRBV9
cdr3_nt: TGTGCCAGCAGCGTTGGGACGGAGATGTACGAGCAGTACTTC
cdr3_aa: CASSVGTEMYEQYF

d_call: NA
j_call: TRBJ2-2
clone_size: few
v_call: TRBV25-1
cdr3_nt: TGTGCCAGCAGTGAGCCAGGGGTGGCCACCGGGGAGCTGTTTTTT
cdr3_aa: CASSEPGVATGELFF

d_call: TRBD1
j_call: TRBJ1-5
clone_size: NA
v_call: TRBV6-1
cdr3_nt: TGTGCCAGCAGGAACAGGGGTGAACAGCCCCAGCATTTT
cdr3_aa: CASRNRGEQPQHF

d_call: TRBD1
j_call: TRBJ2-4
clone_size: many
v_call: TRBV12-3/TRBV12-4
cdr3_nt: TGTGCCAGCAGAGGACAGGGGATTAGTGACATTCAGTACTTC
cdr3_aa: CASRGQGISDIQYF

d_call: NA
j_call: TRBJ2-7
clone_size: many
v_call: TRBV5-1
cdr3_nt: TGCGCCAGCAGCTTGGCGTACCAATCCTACGAGCAGTACTTC
cdr3_aa: CASSLAYQSYEQYF

d_call: NA
j_call: TRBJ2-2
clone_size: many
v_call: TRBV6-2/TRBV6-3
cdr3_nt: TGTGCCAGCAGTTACCCCTCGTCTAGAATAGCTTACCCGAACACCGGGGAGCTGTTTTTT
cdr3_aa: CASSYPSSRIAYPNTGELFF

d_call: TRBD1
j_call: TRBJ1-2
clone_size: NA
v_call: TRBV20-1
cdr3_nt: TGCAGTGCTACCCGGACAGGGGGGAGCTATGGCTACACCTTC
cdr3_aa: CSATRTGGSYGYTF

d_call: NA
j_call: TRBJ2-1
clone_size: many
v_call: TRBV20-1
cdr3_nt: TGCAGTGCTAGAGGCGCGGCCCAATATTACAATGAGCAGTTCTTC
cdr3_aa: CSARGAAQYYNEQFF

d_call: TRBD2
j_call: TRBJ2-1
clone_size: few
v_call: TRBV5-1
cdr3_nt: TGCGCCAGCAGCGGAGGGACTAGCGCCTTCAATGAGCAGTTCTTC
cdr3_aa: CASSGGTSAFNEQFF

d_call: NA
j_call: TRBJ2-1
clone_size: NA
v_call: TRBV12-3/TRBV12-4
cdr3_nt: TGTGCCAGCAGTTTAAGCGTCCATGAGCAGTTCTTC
cdr3_aa: CASSLSVHEQFF

d_call: NA
j_call: TRBJ2-5
clone_size: few
v_call: TRBV5-1
cdr3_nt: TGCGCCAGCAGCTTGCAGGGGCACCAAGAGACCCAGTACTTC
cdr3_aa: CASSLQGHQETQYF